Shown below are 23 T cell receptor beta chains from a single sample sequenced in a study of T-cell reconstitution after alpha-beta-depleted transplantation in children. A TCRbeta library incorporating unique molecular identifiers was prepared. In TCRdb, the PCR reads were re-called with MiXCR into one record per CDR3 protein. Here the sample spans 80,000 to 100,000 distinct CDR3 sequences, 23% being singletons. The input for sequencing was PBMCs, taken before TCRalphabeta/CD19-depleted stem cell transplant. These receptors were obtained from a boy between 2 and 10 years old with acute lymphoblastic leukemia, due to receive a stem cell transplant.

This clonotype came up a few times. This sequence joins TRBV6-2 or TRBV6-3 and TRBJ2-2; 11 bases align to TRBD2. V was pared by 2 bases and J by 7 bases, with 6 bases of the junction left unmatched. This CDR3 is 16 amino acids long. CDR1 and CDR2 (germline): MNHEY, SVGEGT. This CDR3 is CASSYNVLAGVGELFF. Here the CDR3 DNA reads TGTGCCAGCAGTTACAACGTACTAGCGGGAGTCGGGGAGCTGTTTTTT.

The chain combines TRBV5-6 with TRBJ2-5; the D gene is possibly TRBD2 (7 bases). This CDR3 has 15 amino acids. V lost 9 bases, J lost 3 bases, and 21 bases lay in between. Per the germline V gene, CDR1 is SGHDT and CDR2 is YYEEEE. CDR3 loop: CATYWGASGEETQYF. The CDR3 DNA follows: TGTGCCACCTATTGGGGGGCTAGCGGAGAAGAGACCCAGTACTTC.

V is TRBV5-6 and J is TRBJ1-3; D remains ambiguous. CDR3 length: 13 amino acids. V was trimmed by 4 bases and J by 4 bases, leaving 9 bases between them. The germline V gene encodes CDR1 SGHDT and CDR2 YYEEEE. CDR3 bases: TGTGCCAGCAGCCCCATGCACGGAAACACCATATATTTT. It yields the protein CASSPMHGNTIYF.

The chain joins TRBV25-1 to TRBJ2-5, with 7 bases matching TRBD1. The CDR3 contains 14 residues. CDR1 MGHDK and CDR2 SYGVNS come from the germline V gene. Trimming cost V 1 base and J 4 bases; bases outside gene matches: 3. CDR3 coding DNA: TGTGCCAGCAGTGAATCGGCAGGGGGAGAGACCCAGTACTTC. This translates into CASSESAGGETQYF. The complete variable domain, with remaining parts taken from reference TRBV25-1 and TRBJ2-5, reads EADIYQTPRYLVIGTGKKITLECSQTMGHDKMYWYQQDPGMELHLIHYSYGVNSTEKGDLSSESTVSRIRTEHFPLTLESARPSHTSQYLCASSESAGGETQYFGPGTRLLVL.

The chain combines TRBV12-3 or TRBV12-4 with TRBJ2-5; 7 positions agree with TRBD2. This CDR3 has 16 residues. V trimming: 2 bases; J trimming: 4 bases; junction bases outside the gene matches: 10. The CDR3 nucleotides read TGTGCCAGCAGTTTAATCGGCCTAGCGGTTCGAGAGACCCAGTACTTC. Translation gives CASSLIGLAVRETQYF.

This chain links TRBV4-1 with TRBJ2-1, with 8 bases matching TRBD2. V dropped 5 bases and J dropped 7; count of bases not matched to a gene: 13. This CDR3 region has 16 residues. Germline assignment: CDR1 MGHRA and CDR2 YSYEKL. CDR3 sequence reads: CASSSKTSGGVNEQFF. CDR3 sequence (DNA): TGCGCCAGCAGCTCCAAAACTAGCGGAGGAGTAAATGAGCAGTTCTTC.

V gene TRBV4-1 combines with J gene TRBJ2-7; D gene uncertain. The germline V and J ends were trimmed by 1 base and 7 bases, with 8 bases remaining between them. Per the germline V gene, CDR1 is MGHRA and CDR2 is YSYEKL. CDR3 length equals 12 residues. CDR3 sequence: CASSQAAGEQYF. CDR3 in DNA: TGCGCCAGCAGCCAAGCGGCTGGGGAGCAGTACTTC.

The genes are TRBV5-6 and TRBJ2-4; D is unresolved. This CDR3 is built from 13 residues. V lost 0 bases and J lost 9, with 10 bases in between. Germline lookup yields CDR1 SGHDT and CDR2 YYEEEE. Here the CDR3 reads CASSLAQWSIQYF. CDR3 nucleotide sequence: TGTGCCAGCAGCTTGGCCCAATGGAGCATTCAGTACTTC.

The chain combines TRBV24-1 with TRBJ2-2; D call uncertain. The CDR3 loop spans 16 amino acids. Trimming removed 3 bases at V and 6 bases at J, with 16 bases between. The germline V gene encodes CDR1 KGHDR and CDR2 SFDVKD. The CDR3 sequence: CATSDISRYSPGELFF. The CDR3 region has the DNA TGTGCCACCAGTGATATATCCCGATACTCCCCCGGGGAGCTGTTTTTT.

About this clonotype itself: Its ends do not fully match the called genes, so a read error is possible. The rearrangement links TRBV20-1 to TRBJ2-1, with D maybe TRBD2 (6 bases). Germline CDR1 reads DFQATT; CDR2 reads SNEGSKA (reference sequence). This CDR3 contains 15 residues. The DNA for the CDR3 is TGCAGAGCTAGAGCCCACAGCGGAGGGTACAATGAGCAGTTCTTC. Translating it yields CRARAHSGGYNEQFF.

This clonotype appeared a few times. This rearrangement joins TRBV6-5 to TRBJ2-7; D uncertain. The CDR3 is 16 amino acids. In germline, CDR1 is MNHEY, CDR2 SVGAGI. Deletions cut 0 bases from V and 7 bases from J, with 19 bases between. In DNA, the CDR3 is TGTGCCAGCAGTTACTCGAGCACAACCCGCAAGTGGGAGCAGTACTTC. This sequence encodes CASSYSSTTRKWEQYF.

This CDR3 reads CASSLWGQGPYEQYF. CDR3 sequence (DNA): TGTGCCAGCAGCCTCTGGGGACAGGGCCCTTACGAGCAGTACTTC. V is TRBV27 and J is TRBJ2-7, with 9 bases lining up with TRBD1. V lost 6 bases, J lost 4 bases, and 10 bases stayed unmatched. This CDR3 contains 15 residues. Germline lookup yields CDR1 MNHEY and CDR2 SMNVEV (reference sequence).

This clonotype was observed at least ten times. The V call is TRBV5-1, the J call TRBJ2-4, with 7 nucleotides matching TRBD2. The CDR3 extends over 13 amino acids. Germline V gives CDR1 SGHRS, CDR2 YFSETQ. Germline trimming cut 0 bases from V and 8 bases from J; bases unmatched to any gene: 2. The CDR3 sequence: CASSLVGRDIQYF. In DNA, the CDR3 is TGCGCCAGCAGCTTGGTAGGGAGGGACATTCAGTACTTC.

The chain joins TRBV6-1 to TRBJ1-2; tentative D call: TRBD1 (5 bases). Germline values: CDR1 MNHNS, CDR2 SASEGT. V lost 5 bases to trimming and J lost 6 bases, with 16 bases between them. The CDR3 consists of 14 residues. CDR3 protein: CASSPPRGDHGYTF. Here the CDR3 DNA reads TGTGCCAGCAGTCCACCCCGGGGGGACCATGGCTACACCTTC.

This clonotype was seen a handful of times. The rearrangement links TRBV7-2 to TRBJ2-2, with 9 nucleotides matching TRBD1. Trimming cost V 6 bases and J 4 bases; bases outside gene matches: 9. The CDR3 consists of 16 residues. Germline assignment: CDR1 SGHTA and CDR2 FQGNSA. The CDR3 loop reads CASSLTGGLSTGELFF. The CDR3 bases are TGTGCCAGCAGTTTAACAGGGGGCTTGAGCACCGGGGAGCTGTTTTTT.

The genes are TRBV7-6 and TRBJ2-1, with 7 bases matching TRBD1. The CDR3 covers 17 residues. CDR1 and CDR2 from the germline V gene are SGHVS and FNYEAQ. Trimming removed 0 bases from V and 7 bases from J; junction bases left unmatched: 12. In DNA form, the CDR3 reads TGTGCCAGCAGCTTAGCGCCATTTAGGGGGCTGGGGAATGAGCAGTTCTTC. It codes for CASSLAPFRGLGNEQFF.

This clonotype was counted between two and nine times. The chain employs TRBV28 and TRBJ2-1, with a weak D call TRBD2 (6 bases). CDR1 and CDR2 (germline): MDHEN, SYDVKM. Trimming removed 6 bases from V and 5 bases from J, with 20 bases in between. The CDR3 runs to 16 residues. The CDR3 region has the DNA TGTGCCAGCAGCTACTTGATAGCGGTACAGGACAATGAGCAGTTCTTC. Translated: CASSYLIAVQDNEQFF. Drawing the rest from reference TRBV28 and TRBJ2-1, the complete variable domain is DVKVTQSSRYLVKRTGEKVFLECVQDMDHENMFWYRQDPGLGLRLIYFSYDVKMKEKGDIPEGYSVSREKKERFSLILESASTNQTSMYLCASSYLIAVQDNEQFFGPGTRLTVL.

The rearrangement uses TRBV27 and TRBJ2-5; TRBD2 matches 10 bases. Germline trimming cut 4 bases from V and 2 bases from J; bases unmatched to any gene: 7. The germline gives CDR1 MNHEY, CDR2 SMNVEV (reference sequence). The CDR3 is made up of 16 amino acids. CDR3 DNA sequence: TGTGCCAGCAGTTGGACTAGCGGAGGCGTTCAAGAGACCCAGTACTTC. Its translation: CASSWTSGGVQETQYF.

This rearrangement joins TRBV7-8 to TRBJ2-1; D not resolved. Germline V lookup: CDR1 SGHVS, CDR2 FQNEAQ. The CDR3 totals 13 residues. V lost 5 bases to trimming and J lost 5 bases, with 10 bases between them. The CDR3 nucleotides are TGTGCCAGCAGCCGACAAGAAAACAATGAGCAGTTCTTC. It is translated as CASSRQENNEQFF.

This clonotype has just a few counts. The rearrangement joins TRBV5-1 to TRBJ2-3; 8 bases agree with TRBD2. CDR1 and CDR2 (germline): SGHRS, YFSETQ. The V gene end was trimmed by 3 bases and the J gene end by 6 bases; junction bases not matched to a gene: 12. The CDR3 is made up of 16 amino acids. The CDR3 region has the DNA TGCGCCAGCAGCTCCGAACTAGCGGAGGCTTGGGATACGCAGTATTTT. This encodes CASSSELAEAWDTQYF.

The gene calls are TRBV6-2 or TRBV6-3 and TRBJ1-3; possible D gene TRBD1, 5 bases. Trimming shortened V by 6 bases and J by 0 bases, and 15 bases separated the two germline ends. Germline CDR1 and CDR2: MNHEY and SVGEGT. The CDR3 is 16 amino acids. As DNA, the CDR3 is TGTGCCAGCAGCGATCCGGGACCGTTCTCTGGAAACACCATATATTTT. Translating gives CASSDPGPFSGNTIYF.

The chain links TRBV20-1 to TRBJ2-1; TRBD2 matches at 8 bases. The CDR3 totals 14 residues. Looked up from germline, CDR1 is DFQATT and CDR2 is SNEGSKA (reference sequence). The V and J ends lost 6 bases and 12 bases, in that order; junction bases with no gene match: 16. DNA of the CDR3: TGCAGTGCCCCCAGGCGGCGGGAGGTGAACGGGCAGTTCTTC. As protein: CSAPRRREVNGQFF.

This clonotype occurred many times. The chain recombines TRBV11-2 with TRBJ2-7, with D unresolved. The CDR3 is 15 residues long. The V gene's germline CDR1 is SGHAT and CDR2 FQNNGV. V was pared by 2 bases and J by 2 bases, with 13 bases between. CDR3 sequence: CASSLYGVPTYEQYF. In nucleotides, the CDR3 is TGTGCCAGCAGCTTATACGGAGTCCCCACCTACGAGCAGTACTTC.